A single sample is the source of the 19 T cell receptor beta chains below, sequenced in a study of OX40 agonist ivuxolimab in advanced cancers. Sequenced by immunoSEQ multiplex PCR; TCRdb stores in-frame clones only, minus some. Among tens of thousands of clones listed, around 93% were seen once. Here the sequenced sample was CD4+ or CD8+ T cells sorted from blood, taken in a trial of the OX40 agonist ivuxolimab. The receptors were sampled from an adult with an advanced solid tumor such as melanoma, head and neck, liver or kidney cancer.

This chain connects TRBV28 to TRBJ1-1; 7 nucleotides line up with TRBD1. The CDR3 loop spans 13 amino acids. Per the germline V gene, CDR1 is MDHEN and CDR2 is SYDVKM. The trim removed 3 bases at V and 5 bases at J, leaving 3 bases unmatched. Here the CDR3 reads CASSFYRGTEAFF. DNA for the CDR3: TGTGCCAGCAGTTTCTACAGGGGAACTGAAGCTTTCTTT.

The rearrangement uses TRBV7-6 and TRBJ2-6; no firm D call. The CDR3 sequence is 14 residues long. V lost 5 bases to trimming and J lost 0 bases, with 5 bases between them. Germline-derived CDR1 and CDR2 are SGHVS and FNYEAQ. This CDR3 reads CASSVYSGANVLTF. The CDR3 bases are TGTGCCAGCAGCGTTTACTCTGGGGCCAACGTCCTGACTTTC.

CDR3 in DNA: TGTGCCAGCAGTTATCTAGCGGGAGTATCCAATGAGCAGTTCTTC. Its protein product is CASSYLAGVSNEQFF. The genes are TRBV28 and TRBJ2-1; 10 positions agree with TRBD2. The CDR3 runs to 15 residues. Germline values: CDR1 MDHEN, CDR2 SYDVKM. After removal of 4 bases from V and 6 bases from J, the junction contained 6 bases not matched to a gene. Complete variable domain (other parts from reference TRBV28 and TRBJ2-1): DVKVTQSSRYLVKRTGEKVFLECVQDMDHENMFWYRQDPGLGLRLIYFSYDVKMKEKGDIPEGYSVSREKKERFSLILESASTNQTSMYLCASSYLAGVSNEQFFGPGTRLTVL.

The V and J genes are TRBV2 and TRBJ2-2; 15 bases align to TRBD2. The CDR3 is 17 amino acids. In germline, CDR1 is SNHLY, CDR2 FYNNEI. After removal of 5 bases from V and 7 bases from J, the junction contained 8 bases not matched to a gene. CDR3 sequence reads: CASSRGLAGGVGGELFF. DNA of the CDR3: TGTGCCAGCAGTCGGGGACTAGCGGGAGGAGTGGGCGGGGAGCTGTTTTTT.

As DNA, the CDR3 is TGTGCCAGTAGTTCAGGAGAGGGAACGACAGATGCTTTCTTT. Translated, it gives CASSSGEGTTDAFF. The rearrangement joins TRBV19 to TRBJ1-1, with D maybe TRBD1 (5 bases). The CDR3 extends over 14 amino acids. Germline V gives CDR1 LNHDA, CDR2 SQIVND (reference sequence). V gave up 5 bases and J gave up 11 bases, with 21 bases separating them.

This clone was counted once. The rearrangement uses TRBV9 and TRBJ2-3; weak D call: TRBD2 (5 bases). Looked up from germline, CDR1 is SGDLS and CDR2 is YYNGEE. This CDR3 is built from 15 residues. V shed 4 bases and J shed 0 bases, with 12 bases lying between them. The CDR3 DNA reads as TGTGCCAGCAGCTGGACTGGTTCTAGCACAGATACGCAGTATTTT. Its protein product is CASSWTGSSTDTQYF. The entire variable domain, with the rest obtained from reference TRBV9 and TRBJ2-3, is as follows: DSGVTQTPKHLITATGQRVTLRCSPRSGDLSVYWYQQSLDQGLQFLIQYYNGEERAKGNILERFSAQQFPDLHSELNLSSLELGDSALYFCASSWTGSSTDTQYFGPGTRLTVL.

The sample holds one count of this clone. The J gene is TRBJ2-5, the V gene TRBV7-6; D is undetermined. V gave up 1 base and J gave up 4 bases, with 4 bases separating them. The CDR3 contains 12 residues. Germline values: CDR1 SGHVS, CDR2 FNYEAQ. CDR3 loop: CASSLVRETQYF. The CDR3 coding sequence is TGTGCCAGCAGCTTAGTCCGAGAGACCCAGTACTTC.

The chain uses TRBV5-6 and TRBJ1-1, with D perhaps TRBD1 (5 bases). Germline V lookup: CDR1 SGHDT, CDR2 YYEEEE. The CDR3 is 12 amino acids. Trimming stripped 4 bases from V and 7 bases from J, with 11 bases between. The CDR3 loop is CASSPRGDEAFF. The CDR3 DNA reads as TGTGCCAGCAGCCCGCGGGGGGATGAAGCTTTCTTT.

The chain uses TRBV28 and TRBJ2-5; 8 nucleotides agree with TRBD1. The ends lost 3 bases at V and 7 bases at J; junction bases unmatched: 16. The CDR3 totals 17 residues. The germline V gene encodes CDR1 MDHEN and CDR2 SYDVKM. The CDR3 loop is CASSFPSSTGGVGTQYF. The CDR3 DNA sequence: TGTGCCAGCAGTTTCCCATCCTCAACAGGGGGAGTGGGGACCCAGTACTTC.

The chain recombines TRBV28 with TRBJ1-5, with D unresolved. The CDR3 is 14 amino acids. The germline V and J ends were trimmed by 6 bases and 5 bases, with 14 bases remaining between them. Germline V gives CDR1 MDHEN, CDR2 SYDVKM. The CDR3 is CASSPNTEDQPQHF. The DNA of the CDR3 is TGTGCCAGCAGCCCTAATACGGAGGATCAGCCCCAGCATTTT.

V usage is TRBV4-1 and J usage is TRBJ2-7; 10 bases agree with TRBD2. The CDR3 spans 15 residues. V gave up 0 bases and J gave up 4 bases; unmatched junction bases: 3. Germline CDR1 is MGHRA and CDR2 is YSYEKL. The CDR3 nucleotides read TGCGCCAGCAGCCAAGAGGTTAGCGGGAGGTACGAGCAGTACTTC. It codes for CASSQEVSGRYEQYF.

This clone was seen only once. V gene TRBV6-5 combines with J gene TRBJ2-7, with 9 bases identical to TRBD1. The CDR3 consists of 13 residues. Germline CDR1 is MNHEY and CDR2 is SVGAGI. J was trimmed by 5 bases and V by 8 bases; bases with no gene match: 7. This CDR3 is CASGQDRGHEQYF. The CDR3 DNA sequence: TGTGCCAGCGGGCAGGACAGGGGCCACGAGCAGTACTTC.

This clone has only one observation. The chain carries TRBV9 and TRBJ2-6, with TRBD2 identical over 8 bases. Unmatched junction bases numbered 6, after V lost 0 bases and J lost 1 base. CDR3 length: 18 amino acids. Per germline, CDR1 SGDLS and CDR2 YYNGEE. The CDR3 DNA sequence: TGTGCCAGCAGCGTAGGCGGGGGGCCCCATTCTGGGGCCAACGTCCTGACTTTC. Amino acids: CASSVGGGPHSGANVLTF. Based on the CDR3 plus reference TRBV9 and TRBJ2-6, the full variable domain is DSGVTQTPKHLITATGQRVTLRCSPRSGDLSVYWYQQSLDQGLQFLIQYYNGEERAKGNILERFSAQQFPDLHSELNLSSLELGDSALYFCASSVGGGPHSGANVLTFGAGSRLTVL.

CDR3 sequence reads: CASSFSLAGDVEQFF. The CDR3 region has the DNA TGTGCCAGCAGTTTTTCGCTAGCGGGAGACGTTGAGCAGTTCTTC. The chain recombines TRBV27 with TRBJ2-1, with 10 bases fitting TRBD2. The CDR3 totals 15 residues. Looked up from germline, CDR1 is MNHEY and CDR2 is SMNVEV (reference sequence). With 3 bases clipped from V and 9 bases from J, the junction kept 8 bases outside the gene matches.

The J gene is TRBJ2-1, the V gene TRBV9; D may match TRBD1 or TRBD2 (5 bases each). The CDR3 length is 14 residues. V lost 4 bases and J 7 bases, leaving 15 bases between the germline ends. Per the germline V gene, CDR1 is SGDLS and CDR2 is YYNGEE. The CDR3 region has the DNA TGTGCCAGCAGCCCAGGGACCTTGCAAAATGAGCAGTTCTTC. Its translation is CASSPGTLQNEQFF.

This clone was observed once. The V gene is TRBV7-9, the J gene TRBJ1-1; TRBD1 matches at 9 bases. The CDR3 covers 15 residues. Per germline, CDR1 SEHNR and CDR2 FQNEAQ (reference sequence). V shed 5 bases, J shed 4 bases, and the junction held 8 bases outside the gene matches. The CDR3 region has the DNA TGTGCCAGCAGCCCCCCACAGGGGGCCGGCACTGAAGCTTTCTTT. Protein sequence: CASSPPQGAGTEAFF.

The V call is TRBV7-8, the J call TRBJ1-2, with 8 positions matching TRBD1. Per germline, CDR1 SGHVS and CDR2 FQNEAQ. The CDR3 has 15 residues. J gave up 9 bases and V 1 base, and 10 bases lay outside the gene matches. CDR3 protein: CASSLGTLWDRSYTF. The CDR3 nucleotides are TGTGCCAGCAGCTTAGGGACGCTCTGGGACAGGAGCTACACCTTC.

The rearrangement links TRBV6-5 to TRBJ2-7; the match to TRBD1 covers 12 bases. V lost 6 bases, J lost 5 bases, and 5 bases stayed unmatched. The CDR3 sequence is 14 residues long. The germline V gene encodes CDR1 MNHEY and CDR2 SVGAGI. DNA of the CDR3: TGTGCCAGCAGCGACGGGACAGGGGGCAACGAGCAGTACTTC. Its translation: CASSDGTGGNEQYF.

This sequence joins TRBV30 and TRBJ2-4, with D perhaps matching TRBD1 (6 bases). Between the trimmed V and J ends, which lost 2 bases and 1 base, there was a span of 9 bases. This CDR3 has 14 amino acids. Germline CDR1 reads GTSNPN; CDR2 reads SVGIG (reference sequence). Written as DNA, the CDR3 is TGTGCCTGGAGTCCGGACAGCGCCAAAAACATTCAGTACTTC. This translates into CAWSPDSAKNIQYF.